This T cell receptor (beta chain) came from a study of vaccination effects on CD4 cells after COVID-19. Whole-study results and caveats: A shortage of convalescent patients and an absence of early post-infection timepoints characterized the study.

This clone was counted between two and nine times. The antigen remains unidentified. Some clones are missing from TCRdb's copy, which holds only in-frame ones; the method was immunoSEQ multiplex PCR. The data contain around 30,000 clones, roughly two thirds of them singletons. Before sequencing, viral peptide pools were used by the ViraFEST assay to expand antigen-specific CD4+ T cells. The culture ran for approximately 10 days, and then CD4+ T cells were isolated. None of the vaccinated had previously contracted SARS-CoV-2, and their nucleocapsid antibodies tested negative. Two million PBMC per well were cultured with 10 IU/ml IL-2 and about 10 ug/ml peptides. The germline V gene encodes CDR1 MRHNA and CDR2 SNTAGT. The CDR3 spans 13 residues. The J segment lost 8 bases and the V segment lost 10 bases, leaving 4 bases of the junction unmatched.

This clonotype originated in a human donor who received a COVID-19 vaccine. The chain carries TRBV6-4 and TRBJ2-1, with 14 bases fitting TRBD2. The sequenced sample was CD4+ T cells from PBMCs cultured with HCoV-229E spike peptides, obtained before COVID-19 vaccination. This chain's CDR3 is CATRLAGGYEQFF. CDR3 bases: TGTGCCACCCGACTAGCGGGAGGGTATGAGCAGTTCTTC.